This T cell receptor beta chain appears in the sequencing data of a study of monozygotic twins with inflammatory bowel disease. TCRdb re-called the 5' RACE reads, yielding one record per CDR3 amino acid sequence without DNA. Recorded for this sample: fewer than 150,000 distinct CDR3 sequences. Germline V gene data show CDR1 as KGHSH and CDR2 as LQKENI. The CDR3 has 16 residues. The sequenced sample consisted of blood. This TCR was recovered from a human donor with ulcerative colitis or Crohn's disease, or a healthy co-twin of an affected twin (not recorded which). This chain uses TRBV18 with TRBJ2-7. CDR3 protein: CASSPPKAGGSYEQYF.